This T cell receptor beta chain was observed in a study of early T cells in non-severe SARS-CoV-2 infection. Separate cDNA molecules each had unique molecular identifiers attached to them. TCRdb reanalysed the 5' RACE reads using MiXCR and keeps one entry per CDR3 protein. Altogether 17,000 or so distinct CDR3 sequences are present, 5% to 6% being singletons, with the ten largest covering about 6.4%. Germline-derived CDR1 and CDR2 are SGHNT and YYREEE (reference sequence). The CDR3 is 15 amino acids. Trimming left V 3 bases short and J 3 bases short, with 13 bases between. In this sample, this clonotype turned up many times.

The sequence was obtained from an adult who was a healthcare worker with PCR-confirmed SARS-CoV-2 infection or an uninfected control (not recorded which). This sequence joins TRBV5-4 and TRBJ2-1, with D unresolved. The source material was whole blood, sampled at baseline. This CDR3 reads CASSSVKRGYNEQFF. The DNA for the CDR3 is TGTGCCAGCAGCTCCGTAAAGAGAGGCTACAATGAGCAGTTCTTC.